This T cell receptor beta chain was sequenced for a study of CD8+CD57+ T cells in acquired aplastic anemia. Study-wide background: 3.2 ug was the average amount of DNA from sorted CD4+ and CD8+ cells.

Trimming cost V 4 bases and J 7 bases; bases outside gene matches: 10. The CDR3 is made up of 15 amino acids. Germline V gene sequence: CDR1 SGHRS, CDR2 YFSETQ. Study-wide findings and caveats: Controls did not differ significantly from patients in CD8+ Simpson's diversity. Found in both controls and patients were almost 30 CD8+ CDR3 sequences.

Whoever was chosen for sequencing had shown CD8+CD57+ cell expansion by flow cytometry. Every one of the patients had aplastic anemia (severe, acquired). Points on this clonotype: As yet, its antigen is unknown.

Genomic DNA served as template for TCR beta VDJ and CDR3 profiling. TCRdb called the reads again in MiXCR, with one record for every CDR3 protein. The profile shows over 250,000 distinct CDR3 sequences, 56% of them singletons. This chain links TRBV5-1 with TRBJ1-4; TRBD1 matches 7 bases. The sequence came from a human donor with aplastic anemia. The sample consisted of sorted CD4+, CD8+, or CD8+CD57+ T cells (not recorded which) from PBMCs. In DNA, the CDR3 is TGCGCCAGCAGCGGAACGGGACAGAAGCTTGAAAAACTGTTTTTT. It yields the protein CASSGTGQKLEKLFF.